Listed here are 10 T cell receptor beta chains from one sample, sequenced in a study of T-cell reconstitution after alpha-beta-depleted transplantation in children listed by TCRdb under 2016. The investigation overall reported the following: Over the following months the frequencies of hyperexpanded clones went down, and after one year T-cell counts and TCRbeta diversity were mostly credited to newly produced T cells.

In the paper's terms, the treatment or condition label means: allogeneic hematopoietic cell transplantation with graft depleted of TCRalphabeta T cells and CD19 B cells. Their recognized antigens are unknown. Libraries were made using PCR. Sequencing took place on an Illumina HiSeq 2500. Molecular barcoding was employed in the preparation of TCR libraries, with unique molecular identifiers being used to normalize TCRbeta repertoire quantification. TCRdb took the public reads, trimmed them with fastp at Q25, ran MiXCR for clone calling and kept in-frame beta chains. Here each entry gathers all rows of one CDR3 protein and keeps the most common genes and DNA. The sample contains fewer than 350,000 distinct CDR3 sequences, 6% to 10% of them found a single time. The biggest ten clones account for about 8.2% of the sample. Sequences were derived from peripheral blood, sampled 360 days after TCRalphabeta/CD19-depleted stem cell transplant. These receptors were taken from a female patient between 2 and 10 years old who had a stem cell transplant for Fanconi anemia, so the T cells may come from the graft donor.

This clonotype has at least ten counts. The DNA of the CDR3 is TGTGCCAGCAGTGCCCGACTAGCGGGGGGGCGGGATACGCAGTATTTT. Its translation: CASSARLAGGRDTQYF. The chain recombines TRBV12-3 or TRBV12-4 with TRBJ2-3; 14 nucleotides agree with TRBD2. This CDR3 region has 16 residues. V shed 5 bases, J shed 6 bases, and the junction held 7 bases outside the gene matches.

There are many counts of this clonotype. This chain connects TRBV20-1 to TRBJ2-2; 8 nucleotides agree with TRBD1. Germline V gene data show CDR1 as DFQATT and CDR2 as SNEGSKA (reference sequence). The CDR3 covers 14 residues. V was pared by 6 bases and J by 0 bases, with 3 bases of the junction left unmatched. The CDR3, as DNA: TGCAGTGCAGGACAGGGATCGAACACCGGGGAGCTGTTTTTT. Its protein is CSAGQGSNTGELFF.

In this sample, this clonotype turned up a few times. This chain joins TRBV19 and TRBJ2-7; 9 bases align to TRBD1. The V and J ends lost 3 bases and 2 bases, in that order; junction bases with no gene match: 2. This CDR3 spans 14 amino acids. Germline V CDR1 and CDR2: LNHDA, SQIVND (reference sequence). The CDR3 DNA follows: TGTGCCAGTAGTATGGGACAGGGAGCCTACGAGCAGTACTTC. Translating it yields CASSMGQGAYEQYF. The full variable domain, with the rest looked up from reference TRBV19 and TRBJ2-7, is DGGITQSPKYLFRKEGQNVTLSCEQNLNHDAMYWYRQDPGQGLRLIYYSQIVNDFQKGDIAEGYSVSREKKESFPLTVTSAQKNPTAFYLCASSMGQGAYEQYFGPGTRLTVT.

This clonotype has at least ten counts. The chain joins TRBV12-3 or TRBV12-4 to TRBJ2-2, with D perhaps TRBD1 or TRBD2 (5 bases each). Trimming shortened V by 0 bases and J by 0 bases, and 11 bases separated the two germline ends. CDR3 length: 17 residues. Here the CDR3 DNA reads TGTGCCAGCAGTTTAGCGCCGGGACGCCCGAACACCGGGGAGCTGTTTTTT. Protein sequence: CASSLAPGRPNTGELFF.

This clonotype was seen repeatedly, ten times or more. The CDR3 reads CSVVSGSEKLFF. In nucleotides, the CDR3 is TGCAGCGTGGTATCAGGGAGTGAAAAACTGTTTTTT. The V gene is TRBV29-1, the J gene TRBJ1-4; tentative D call: TRBD1 (5 bases). The length of the CDR3 is 12 residues. V lost 6 bases to trimming and J lost 7 bases, with 12 bases between them. Per germline, CDR1 SQVTM and CDR2 ANQGSEA.

The table lists this clonotype with many counts. This chain connects TRBV5-1 to TRBJ1-1; TRBD1 matches at 9 bases. V was pared by 4 bases and J by 12 bases, with 10 bases of the junction left unmatched. The CDR3 consists of 13 residues. Germline lookup yields CDR1 SGHRS and CDR2 YFSETQ. Here the CDR3 DNA reads TGCGCCAGCAGCATAGACAGGGGGGCCGAGACTTTCTTT. Amino acids: CASSIDRGAETFF.

This clonotype was observed at least ten times. A read error may account for a junction end that differs from germline. The chain uses TRBV2 and TRBJ2-7; the match to TRBD1 covers 7 bases. This CDR3 spans 12 amino acids. CDR1 and CDR2 from the germline V gene are SNHLY and FYNNEI. The CDR3 protein is CASSVGTAPPNF. The CDR3 nucleotides read TGTGCCAGCAGTGTTGGGACAGCCCCGCCAAACTTC.

Note on this clonotype: It may be a read error: a sequence one base away is much more abundant. This chain connects TRBV6-5 to TRBJ2-5; D call uncertain. Germline-derived CDR1 and CDR2 are MNHEY and SVGAGI. The CDR3 consists of 13 residues. The V and J ends lost 2 bases and 8 bases respectively, with 12 bases between them. CDR3 sequence reads: CASSYPPRDTQYF. The DNA of the CDR3 is TGTGCCAGCAGTTACCCGCCCCGTGATACCCAGTACTTC.

This clonotype has a count of ten or more. The chain combines TRBV5-1 with TRBJ2-5; 10 bases are a match to TRBD1. This CDR3 comprises 16 residues. Trimming at V came to 3 bases and at J to 3 bases, leaving 8 bases not matched to a gene. CDR1 and CDR2 (germline): SGHRS, YFSETQ. The CDR3 coding sequence is TGCGCCAGCAGCTACCGACAGGGGGCTGGTGAAGAGACCCAGTACTTC. It yields the protein CASSYRQGAGEETQYF. The full variable domain, rest sourced from reference TRBV5-1 and TRBJ2-5, is KAGVTQTPRYLIKTRGQQVTLSCSPISGHRSVSWYQQTPGQGLQFLFEYFSETQRNKGNFPGRFSGRQFSNSRSEMNVSTLELGDSALYLCASSYRQGAGEETQYFGPGTRLLVL.

This clonotype has more than one count but fewer than ten. The rearrangement joins TRBV6-5 to TRBJ1-3, with D possibly matching TRBD1 (5 bases). The length of the CDR3 is 15 residues. Trimming removed 4 bases from V and 2 bases from J, with 12 bases in between. CDR1 is MNHEY and CDR2 is SVGAGI in the germline V gene. CDR3 sequence (DNA): TGTGCCAGCAGTTCCACACCAGGGACTGGAAACACCATATATTTT. Translating gives CASSSTPGTGNTIYF.